The 28 T cell receptor beta chains below all came from one sample that was sequenced in a study of cytotoxic CD8 clonotypes in ibrutinib-treated CLL. Method: immunoSEQ multiplex PCR; TCRdb's copy keeps in-frame clones and lacks some. The sample holds about 44,000 clones, 55% to 80% seen once. The sequences come from PBMCs, collected after 12 months of ibrutinib treatment. These TCRs come from a human donor with chronic lymphocytic leukemia.

The chain links TRBV15 to TRBJ1-2; a possible D gene is TRBD1 (5 bases). The CDR3 runs to 14 residues. The V gene lost 0 bases and the J gene lost 7 bases, with 12 bases spanning the gap. CDR1 LNHNV and CDR2 YYDKDF come from the germline V gene (reference sequence). The CDR3 DNA sequence: TGTGCCACCAGCAGAGATACAGGCATAGGTGGCTACACCTTC. Residues: CATSRDTGIGGYTF.

The V and J genes are TRBV5-1 and TRBJ1-2, with a tentative D call TRBD1 (5 bases). V was trimmed by 4 bases and J by 11 bases, leaving 24 bases between them. Germline V CDR1 and CDR2: SGHRS, YFSETQ. The CDR3 spans 15 residues. This chain's CDR3 is CASSHGTVSLFGYTF. DNA of the CDR3: TGCGCCAGCAGCCACGGGACGGTATCGCTTTTTGGTTACACCTTC.

The V gene is TRBV11-3, the J gene TRBJ1-1; D is uncertain. This CDR3 is built from 13 residues. Germline V lookup: CDR1 SGHNT, CDR2 YENEEA. Trimming removed 0 bases from V and 5 bases from J, with 7 bases in between. DNA for the CDR3: TGTGCCAGCAGCTTAGAAGGAGAAACTGAAGCTTTCTTT. Its protein is CASSLEGETEAFF.

The V gene is TRBV9, the J gene TRBJ2-5; tentative D call: TRBD1 (6 bases). Looked up from germline, CDR1 is SGDLS and CDR2 is YYNGEE. Trimming took off 1 base at V and 7 bases at J, with 14 bases between the two ends. This CDR3 is 14 amino acids long. In nucleotides, the CDR3 is TGTGCCAGCAGCGTAAACAGGGAGTGGGGGACCCAGTACTTC. It specifies CASSVNREWGTQYF. The variable domain in full, with the rest retrieved from reference TRBV9 and TRBJ2-5, is DSGVTQTPKHLITATGQRVTLRCSPRSGDLSVYWYQQSLDQGLQFLIQYYNGEERAKGNILERFSAQQFPDLHSELNLSSLELGDSALYFCASSVNREWGTQYFGPGTRLLVL.

This rearrangement joins TRBV11-2 to TRBJ2-2, with 12 bases lining up with TRBD2. From germline, CDR1 is SGHAT and CDR2 FQNNGV. This CDR3 region has 15 residues. V lost 4 bases, J lost 5 bases, and 2 bases stayed unmatched. CDR3 bases: TGTGCCAGCAGCTCCCTAGCGGGGGGGACCGGGGAGCTGTTTTTT. Protein: CASSSLAGGTGELFF.

The genes are TRBV11-2 and TRBJ2-3; no reliable D call. Germline V gene sequence: CDR1 SGHAT, CDR2 FQNNGV. Between the trimmed V and J ends, which lost 5 bases and 2 bases, there was a span of 11 bases. This CDR3 spans 14 amino acids. CDR3: CASSQVRITDTQYF. CDR3 sequence (DNA): TGTGCCAGCAGCCAGGTTAGGATCACAGATACGCAGTATTTT.

This sequence joins TRBV18 and TRBJ1-1; D is undetermined. The CDR3 sequence is 13 residues long. The germline gives CDR1 KGHSH, CDR2 LQKENI. The V end lost 6 bases, the J end lost 0 bases, and 8 bases lay between the germline ends. CDR3 nucleotide sequence: TGTGCCAGCTCGCCGTATATGAACACTGAAGCTTTCTTT. Its translation is CASSPYMNTEAFF.

The chain recombines TRBV29-1 with TRBJ2-1; D gene unclear. The germline gives CDR1 SQVTM, CDR2 ANQGSEA. CDR3 length: 10 amino acids. V lost 2 bases, J lost 5 bases, and 1 base lay in between. Written as DNA, the CDR3 is TGCAGCGTTGAAAACAATGAGCAGTTCTTC. Its translation is CSVENNEQFF.

The chain joins TRBV29-1 to TRBJ1-1, with D perhaps TRBD1 (5 bases). The V gene lost 4 bases and the J gene lost 8 bases, with 5 bases spanning the gap. The CDR3 totals 9 residues. CDR1 SQVTM and CDR2 ANQGSEA come from the germline V gene. Here the CDR3 DNA reads TGCAGCGTTGGGGGCGAAGCTTTCTTT. It yields the protein CSVGGEAFF. Full variable domain (remainder filled in from reference TRBV29-1 and TRBJ1-1): SAVISQKPSRDICQRGTSLTIQCQVDSQVTMMFWYRQQPGQSLTLIATANQGSEATYESGFVIDKFPISRPNLTFSTLTVSNMSPEDSSIYLCSVGGEAFFGQGTRLTVV.

The gene calls are TRBV5-1 and TRBJ1-2, with TRBD1 as a possible D gene (5 bases). CDR1 is SGHRS and CDR2 is YFSETQ in the germline V gene. The CDR3 runs 14 residues. V lost 0 bases and J lost 6, with 12 bases in between. This CDR3 is CASSLEQGPNGYTF. DNA for the CDR3: TGCGCCAGCAGCTTGGAGCAGGGCCCCAATGGCTACACCTTC.

The chain links TRBV5-1 to TRBJ2-2, with D hard to call. Germline V lookup: CDR1 SGHRS, CDR2 YFSETQ. The CDR3 runs 13 residues. V was cut by 0 bases and J by 4 bases, with 4 bases left in between. The CDR3 loop is CASSLAITGELFF. In DNA, the CDR3 is TGCGCCAGCAGCTTGGCTATCACCGGGGAGCTGTTTTTT.

The chain has TRBV28 and TRBJ1-4; D unclear. Germline CDR1 reads MDHEN; CDR2 reads SYDVKM. V dropped 2 bases and J dropped 0 bases, with 7 bases sitting between them. CDR3 length: 15 amino acids. The CDR3 DNA is TGTGCCAGCAGTTTAGTTAGTACAACTAATGAAAAACTGTTTTTT. Translated, it gives CASSLVSTTNEKLFF. The variable domain in full, with the rest retrieved from reference TRBV28 and TRBJ1-4, is DVKVTQSSRYLVKRTGEKVFLECVQDMDHENMFWYRQDPGLGLRLIYFSYDVKMKEKGDIPEGYSVSREKKERFSLILESASTNQTSMYLCASSLVSTTNEKLFFGSGTQLSVL.

The chain recombines TRBV5-4 with TRBJ2-5; possibly TRBD2 for D (6 bases). The CDR3 is 16 amino acids. Germline CDR1 and CDR2: SGHNT and YYREEE (reference sequence). V lost 0 bases, J lost 5 bases, and 17 bases lay in between. CDR3 sequence reads: CASSLAGAAGLETQYF. In DNA, the CDR3 is TGTGCCAGCAGCTTGGCCGGGGCGGCGGGGTTGGAGACCCAGTACTTC.

This clone was recorded a few times. This chain joins TRBV7-2 and TRBJ2-5, with no clear D. The length of the CDR3 is 14 residues. Deletions cut 5 bases from V and 1 base from J, with 11 bases between. Germline values: CDR1 SGHTA, CDR2 FQGNSA. CDR3 protein: CASSRRWGQETQYF. The CDR3 coding sequence is TGTGCCAGCAGCCGTAGGTGGGGCCAAGAGACCCAGTACTTC.

The chain is built from TRBV27 and TRBJ1-2; D gene uncertain. V was shortened by 6 bases and J by 2 bases, with 25 bases between the two germline ends. CDR1 is MNHEY, CDR2 SMNVEV, per germline (reference sequence). The CDR3 consists of 18 residues. The CDR3 region has the DNA TGTGCCAGCAGCGCATTCCCATTTTTGGTAGAATACAACTATGGCTACACCTTC. It encodes CASSAFPFLVEYNYGYTF.

This clone was detected only once. This rearrangement joins TRBV7-2 to TRBJ2-5; 16 bases map to TRBD2. The V gene's germline CDR1 is SGHTA and CDR2 FQGNSA. This CDR3 has 15 amino acids. V shed 6 bases, J shed 6 bases, and the junction held 4 bases outside the gene matches. The CDR3 nucleotides are TGTGCCAGCAGTTCGGGACTAGCGGGGGGGCAGACCCAGTACTTC. Encoded protein: CASSSGLAGGQTQYF.

This rearrangement joins TRBV19 to TRBJ1-2, with D maybe TRBD1 (6 bases). Germline lookup yields CDR1 LNHDA and CDR2 SQIVND (reference sequence). V was shortened by 5 bases and J by 8 bases, with 18 bases between the two germline ends. The CDR3 runs to 14 residues. CDR3 sequence reads: CASSSTQGWDGYTF. CDR3 in DNA: TGTGCCAGTAGTTCTACACAGGGTTGGGACGGCTACACCTTC. Combining the CDR3 with reference TRBV19 and TRBJ1-2 gives the whole variable domain DGGITQSPKYLFRKEGQNVTLSCEQNLNHDAMYWYRQDPGQGLRLIYYSQIVNDFQKGDIAEGYSVSREKKESFPLTVTSAQKNPTAFYLCASSSTQGWDGYTFGSGTRLTVV.

The chain uses TRBV9 and TRBJ2-5; perhaps TRBD2 as D (5 bases). This CDR3 contains 17 residues. Between the trimmed V and J ends, which lost 0 bases and 4 bases, there was a span of 19 bases. The germline V gene has CDR1 SGDLS and CDR2 YYNGEE. Written as DNA, the CDR3 is TGTGCCAGCAGCGTAGGGGTCGGGGTAGGAGGACTAGAGACCCAGTACTTC. Translation gives CASSVGVGVGGLETQYF.

The chain combines TRBV4-1 with TRBJ2-3, with TRBD1 identical over 11 bases. The CDR3 extends over 15 amino acids. With V trimmed by 3 bases and J by 4 bases, 3 bases remained unmatched. Germline values: CDR1 MGHRA, CDR2 YSYEKL. The CDR3 coding sequence is TGCGCCAGCAGCCATGGACAGGGGGCCGCAGATACGCAGTATTTT. Encoded protein: CASSHGQGAADTQYF.

V is TRBV5-5 and J is TRBJ1-2, with D tentatively TRBD1 (6 bases). This CDR3 contains 15 residues. V was shortened by 2 bases and J by 7 bases, with 18 bases between the two germline ends. Germline loops: CDR1 SGHKS, CDR2 YYEKEE (reference sequence). CDR3 nucleotides: TGTGCCAGCAGCTTTGTAGTAGTACAGGGAGTTGGCTACACCTTC. Translated, it gives CASSFVVVQGVGYTF.

Only one count was recorded for this clone. The rearrangement uses TRBV9 and TRBJ2-7, with D possibly TRBD1 on 6 matching bases. CDR3 length equals 16 residues. Trimming took 4 bases from V and 2 from J, leaving 19 bases between them. Germline V gene lookup returns CDR1 SGDLS and CDR2 YYNGEE. The CDR3 DNA is TGTGCCAGCAGCCCGCAAGGGACATTAGATCCCTACGAGCAGTACTTC. Amino acids: CASSPQGTLDPYEQYF.

About this clone: The junction does not match germline at one end; this may be a read error. J is TRBJ2-7 and V is TRBV7-7, with D perhaps matching TRBD1 (5 bases). CDR3 size: 15 residues. Germline V gene data show CDR1 as SSHAT and CDR2 as FNYEAQ (reference sequence). CDR3 DNA sequence: TGTGCTAGCAGCTTAGGGCAGGGCGGAAGGTACGAGCAGTACTTC. As protein: CASSLGQGGRYEQYF.

V usage is TRBV7-6 and J usage is TRBJ1-6; tentative D call: TRBD1 (6 bases). V gave up 5 bases and J gave up 0 bases, with 8 bases separating them. CDR1 SGHVS and CDR2 FNYEAQ come from the germline V gene. CDR3 length: 15 residues. The CDR3 nucleotides are TGTGCCAGCAGCAGACAGGACTCCTATAATTCACCCCTCCACTTT. Protein: CASSRQDSYNSPLHF.

The chain combines TRBV7-6 with TRBJ1-4; 7 nucleotides align to TRBD1. Germline V gives CDR1 SGHVS, CDR2 FNYEAQ. The CDR3 runs 14 residues. The J segment lost 6 bases and the V segment lost 4 bases, leaving 5 bases of the junction unmatched. The CDR3 DNA follows: TGTGCCAGCAGCTCACCAGGGGGGGATGAAAAACTGTTTTTT. Encoded protein: CASSSPGGDEKLFF.

The chain is built from TRBV7-9 and TRBJ2-3; D uncertain. The CDR3 has 12 residues. The V end lost 5 bases, the J end lost 0 bases, and 3 bases lay between the germline ends. Germline assignment: CDR1 SEHNR and CDR2 FQNEAQ (reference sequence). This CDR3 is CASSPSTDTQYF. CDR3 nucleotides: TGTGCCAGCAGCCCAAGCACAGATACGCAGTATTTT. Supplemented by reference TRBV7-9 and TRBJ2-3, the full variable domain reads DTGVSQNPRHKITKRGQNVTFRCDPISEHNRLYWYRQTLGQGPEFLTYFQNEAQLEKSRLLSDRFSAERPKGSFSTLEIQRTEQGDSAMYLCASSPSTDTQYFGPGTRLTVL.

The chain combines TRBV5-1 with TRBJ1-6, with a tentative D call TRBD1 (5 bases). Looked up from germline, CDR1 is SGHRS and CDR2 is YFSETQ. This CDR3 is built from 17 residues. V was shortened by 2 bases and J by 5 bases, with 17 bases between the two germline ends. CDR3 sequence (DNA): TGCGCCAGCAGCTTATCACAGGCCAACTTGAATAATTCACCCCTCCACTTT. Residues: CASSLSQANLNNSPLHF.

This clone was seen only a few times. The chain recombines TRBV6-5 with TRBJ2-3; 8 nucleotides line up with TRBD2. Losses at the gene ends were 0 bases for V and 3 bases for J; bases not matched to a gene: 5. This CDR3 is built from 16 residues. The germline V gene encodes CDR1 MNHEY and CDR2 SVGAGI. CDR3 protein: CASSYSTAGVTDTQYF. The CDR3, as DNA: TGTGCCAGCAGTTACTCGACAGCGGGGGTGACAGATACGCAGTATTTT.

The chain has TRBV18 and TRBJ2-1; D unresolved. Germline CDR1 is KGHSH and CDR2 is LQKENI. CDR3 size: 14 residues. Trimming took off 2 bases at V and 5 bases at J, with 10 bases between the two ends. The CDR3 reads CASSPASVNNEQFF. The CDR3 bases are TGTGCCAGCTCACCAGCGTCGGTGAACAATGAGCAGTTCTTC.